This TCR beta chain is drawn from a study of identical twins. MiXCR, applied by TCRdb to the 5' RACE reads, yields one record per CDR3 protein. Here the sample spans more than 400,000 distinct CDR3 sequences, approximately 14% being singletons. Separately, the same data were catalogued under a study of yellow fever vaccine responses in identical twins. As reported in that work: Reportedly, twins showed a vaccine T cell response that looked partly convergent and partly personalized.

The specimen was CD4+ T cells sorted from blood. The TCR sequence derives from a woman in her late teens or twenties in good health.

CDR3 DNA sequence: TGCGCCAGCAGCTTCCGGGGACAGCCCAACACCGGGGAGCTGTTTTTT. Translating it yields CASSFRGQPNTGELFF. This chain uses TRBV5-1 with TRBJ2-2; 7 nucleotides match TRBD1. The germline gives CDR1 SGHRS, CDR2 YFSETQ. J gave up 2 bases and V 2 bases, and 6 bases lay outside the gene matches. The CDR3 has 16 residues.